Presented here are 26 T cell receptor beta chains from one specimen sequenced in a study of T cell responses to AZD1222 COVID-19 vaccine (dated by TCRdb to about 2021). The library was produced with the immunoSEQ multiplex PCR assay. Sourced from immuneACCESS, this table was stored by TCRdb with only in-frame sequences that have V and J called. A share of the clones is absent; for the studies checked, an unresolved V gene accounts for under half, and the remainder has no known explanation. The sample table records about 110,000 clones; about nine tenths of these occur just once. The ten most abundant clones make up approximately 5% of the sample. Explained via the paper, the time point label denotes: baseline before first vaccination. Sample: peripheral blood, taken on day 0 of AZD1222 vaccination. The receptors derive from an adult in good health.

This chain joins TRBV4-2 and TRBJ2-5; D gene ambiguous. This CDR3 region has 14 residues. Trimming pared 6 bases from V and 2 bases from J, leaving 13 bases between. Looked up from germline, CDR1 is LGHNA and CDR2 is YNFKEQ. DNA for the CDR3: TGTGCCAGCAGGCCGGGCGACGGACAAGAGACCCAGTACTTC. Translation gives CASRPGDGQETQYF.

The rearrangement joins TRBV2 to TRBJ1-5, with 10 bases aligning to TRBD1. The CDR3 runs 14 residues. The germline gives CDR1 SNHLY, CDR2 FYNNEI. Losses at the gene ends were 6 bases for V and 6 bases for J; bases not matched to a gene: 5. The DNA of the CDR3 is TGTGCCAGCAGAGTGGACAGGGGGGTTCAGCCCCAGCATTTT. Translation: CASRVDRGVQPQHF.

The chain is built from TRBV7-2 and TRBJ1-6; 9 nucleotides line up with TRBD1. This CDR3 contains 15 residues. Germline V gene sequence: CDR1 SGHTA, CDR2 FQGNSA. After removal of 7 bases from V and 10 bases from J, the junction contained 11 bases not matched to a gene. The CDR3 loop is CASNSQGAHSSPLHF. CDR3 DNA sequence: TGTGCCAGCAACTCACAGGGGGCCCATTCCTCACCCCTCCACTTT.

The chain carries TRBV3-1 (or the pseudogene TRBV3-2) and TRBJ1-1; tentative D call: TRBD1 (5 bases). Germline V lookup: CDR1 LGHDT, CDR2 YNNKEL (reference sequence). V was cut by 4 bases and J by 3 bases, with 12 bases left in between. This CDR3 has 14 residues. CDR3 sequence: CASSPRGRDTEAFF. CDR3 nucleotides: TGTGCCAGCAGCCCTCGCGGCAGGGACACTGAAGCTTTCTTT.

The chain is built from TRBV27 and TRBJ2-2; D is possibly TRBD1 or TRBD2 (5 bases each). The length of the CDR3 is 14 residues. V was shortened by 9 bases and J by 4 bases, with 15 bases between the two germline ends. Germline assignment: CDR1 MNHEY and CDR2 SMNVEV (reference sequence). The CDR3 spells CASSEGRSTGELFF. CDR3 DNA sequence: TGTGCCAGTAGCGAGGGGCGTAGCACCGGGGAGCTGTTTTTT.

This rearrangement joins TRBV27 to TRBJ2-6; D remains unclear. Looked up from germline, CDR1 is MNHEY and CDR2 is SMNVEV (reference sequence). V lost 6 bases to trimming and J lost 0 bases, with 9 bases between them. CDR3 size: 15 residues. This chain's CDR3 is CASRRQLSGANVLTF. The CDR3 bases are TGTGCCAGCAGGCGGCAGCTCTCTGGGGCCAACGTCCTGACTTTC.

V and J are TRBV5-1 and TRBJ1-1; the D is unclear. CDR3 length: 13 amino acids. Trimming left V 4 bases short and J 0 bases short, with 7 bases between. The germline CDR1 and CDR2 sequences are SGHRS and YFSETQ. The CDR3 sequence: CASSADLNTEAFF. CDR3 DNA: TGCGCCAGCAGCGCCGACCTGAACACTGAAGCTTTCTTT.

This clone has just a few counts. The CDR3: CASSVVGENSPLHF. CDR3 coding DNA: TGTGCCAGCAGCGTAGTGGGGGAGAATTCACCCCTCCACTTT. The V call is TRBV9, the J call TRBJ1-6; D may be TRBD1 (5 bases). V was clipped by 0 bases and J by 7 bases, with 8 bases between them. This CDR3 has 14 residues. Germline V CDR1 and CDR2: SGDLS, YYNGEE.

This clone was seen a single time. V is TRBV20-1 and J is TRBJ2-3; 10 bases agree with TRBD2. The CDR3 runs 16 residues. Losses at the gene ends were 3 bases for V and 5 bases for J; bases not matched to a gene: 11. Germline V gene lookup returns CDR1 DFQATT and CDR2 SNEGSKA (reference sequence). CDR3: CSASDQRAGGLDTQYF. CDR3 DNA: TGCAGTGCTAGTGATCAACGAGCGGGAGGGTTAGATACGCAGTATTTT.

In its sample, this clone was seen a few times. The rearrangement links TRBV7-9 to TRBJ1-4, with a weak D call TRBD1 (6 bases). V was pared by 2 bases and J by 8 bases, with 21 bases between. Germline V gene lookup returns CDR1 SEHNR and CDR2 FQNEAQ (reference sequence). The CDR3 extends over 17 amino acids. CDR3 nucleotide sequence: TGTGCCAGCAGCTTAAGCGGCTTTGGTGGGGGCGGCGAAAAACTGTTTTTT. Amino acids: CASSLSGFGGGGEKLFF.

This clone appeared a few times. The chain has TRBV2 and TRBJ2-7; TRBD1 matches at 7 bases. With V trimmed by 5 bases and J by 3 bases, 4 bases remained unmatched. Germline V gives CDR1 SNHLY, CDR2 FYNNEI. The length of the CDR3 is 13 residues. CDR3 DNA: TGTGCCAGCAGTACCTACAGGGGCTACGAGCAGTACTTC. Its translation: CASSTYRGYEQYF.

V is TRBV7-8 and J is TRBJ1-1, with D uncertain. The V and J ends lost 5 bases and 1 base respectively, with 14 bases between them. Germline loops: CDR1 SGHVS, CDR2 FQNEAQ. The CDR3 is made up of 15 amino acids. CDR3 sequence (DNA): TGTGCCAGCAGCGGCCTATGGGGTGGGAACACTGAAGCTTTCTTT. The encoded protein is CASSGLWGGNTEAFF.

The chain recombines TRBV3-1 (or the pseudogene TRBV3-2) with TRBJ2-5; 7 bases agree with TRBD2. CDR1 and CDR2 from the germline V gene are LGHDT and YNNKEL (reference sequence). With 6 bases clipped from V and 3 bases from J, the junction kept 7 bases outside the gene matches. The CDR3 covers 14 residues. DNA of the CDR3: TGTGCCAGCAGATCTTTACGGGGGGAAGAGACCCAGTACTTC. Protein: CASRSLRGEETQYF.

CDR3 DNA sequence: TGTGCCAGCAGCTCCGATATGAATTCACCCCTCCACTTT. Residues: CASSSDMNSPLHF. The rearrangement links TRBV7-2 to TRBJ1-6; D is undetermined. From germline, CDR1 is SGHTA and CDR2 FQGNSA. The CDR3 extends over 13 amino acids. Trimming took off 4 bases at V and 7 bases at J, with 8 bases between the two ends.

The chain uses TRBV5-1 and TRBJ2-2; 9 positions match TRBD2. The CDR3 runs to 19 residues. Germline CDR1 is SGHRS and CDR2 is YFSETQ. After removal of 0 bases from V and 1 base from J, the junction contained 10 bases not matched to a gene. The CDR3 protein is CASSLAVSGRMMNTGELFF. The CDR3 bases are TGCGCCAGCAGCTTGGCAGTTAGCGGGAGAATGATGAACACCGGGGAGCTGTTTTTT.

The chain carries TRBV3-1 (or the pseudogene TRBV3-2) and TRBJ1-4, with no clear D. Trimming took off 1 base at V and 11 bases at J, with 8 bases between the two ends. CDR3 length: 12 residues. The germline V gene has CDR1 LGHDT and CDR2 YNNKEL (reference sequence). The CDR3 protein is CASSQADAKLFF. The DNA of the CDR3 is TGTGCCAGCAGCCAAGCCGACGCGAAACTGTTTTTT.

This chain uses TRBV7-2 with TRBJ2-2; TRBD2 matches at 8 bases. CDR1 and CDR2 from the germline V gene are SGHTA and FQGNSA. V was clipped by 5 bases and J by 7 bases; unmatched bases: 6. This CDR3 is built from 14 residues. The CDR3 nucleotides read TGTGCCAGCAGCAAGACCCGGGAGGGCGGGGAGCTGTTTTTT. It codes for CASSKTREGGELFF.

This chain connects TRBV28 to TRBJ2-7; D possibly corresponds to TRBD1 (5 bases). Between the trimmed V and J ends, which lost 2 bases and 1 base, there was a span of 6 bases. The germline V gene has CDR1 MDHEN and CDR2 SYDVKM. The CDR3 contains 13 residues. For the CDR3, the DNA is TGTGCCAGCAGTTTAGGGGCATCCTACGAGCAGTACTTC. It codes for CASSLGASYEQYF. The full variable domain, its missing parts supplied by reference TRBV28 and TRBJ2-7, is DVKVTQSSRYLVKRTGEKVFLECVQDMDHENMFWYRQDPGLGLRLIYFSYDVKMKEKGDIPEGYSVSREKKERFSLILESASTNQTSMYLCASSLGASYEQYFGPGTRLTVT.

The rearrangement uses TRBV7-2 and TRBJ2-7, with 7 bases aligning to TRBD2. This CDR3 contains 16 residues. V lost 1 base, J lost 6 bases, and 12 bases stayed unmatched. CDR1 is SGHTA and CDR2 is FQGNSA in the germline V gene. CDR3 loop: CASSLDAGLVGREQYF. The CDR3 DNA follows: TGTGCCAGCAGCTTAGACGCCGGACTAGTGGGGCGCGAGCAGTACTTC.

The J gene is TRBJ2-1, the V gene TRBV28; D is possibly TRBD1 or TRBD2 (5 bases each). From germline, CDR1 is MDHEN and CDR2 SYDVKM. The CDR3 is made up of 13 amino acids. Trimming took 6 bases from V and 8 from J, leaving 14 bases between them. CDR3 sequence reads: CASRIGVGDEQFF. CDR3 DNA sequence: TGTGCCAGCAGGATTGGGGTGGGGGATGAGCAGTTCTTC.

This chain uses TRBV7-9 with TRBJ1-2, with D perhaps TRBD1 (6 bases). CDR1 and CDR2 from the germline V gene are SEHNR and FQNEAQ (reference sequence). The CDR3 covers 13 residues. V was trimmed by 5 bases and J by 6 bases, leaving 13 bases between them. The chain's CDR3 is CASSPGTSHGYTF. CDR3 DNA sequence: TGTGCCAGCAGCCCGGGGACATCTCATGGCTACACCTTC.

This clone was recorded once. The J gene is TRBJ1-5, the V gene TRBV7-8, with 8 bases lining up with TRBD1. V was clipped by 5 bases and J by 0 bases; unmatched bases: 9. The germline gives CDR1 SGHVS, CDR2 FQNEAQ. CDR3 length: 17 amino acids. The CDR3 sequence is CASSLPGQGLSNQPQHF. DNA for the CDR3: TGTGCCAGCAGCCTCCCAGGACAGGGACTTAGCAATCAGCCCCAGCATTTT.

This chain links TRBV6-2 or TRBV6-3 with TRBJ1-1; D not certain. Trimming took 4 bases from V and 4 from J, leaving 31 bases between them. Germline CDR1 and CDR2: MNHEY and SVGEGT. This CDR3 has 20 residues. In nucleotides, the CDR3 is TGTGCCAGCAGTTTGTCGCTTTCAAGAAAACGACCTATTTGGCCCACTGAAGCTTTCTTT. It is translated as CASSLSLSRKRPIWPTEAFF.

This rearrangement joins TRBV11-2 to TRBJ2-2, with a tentative D call TRBD1 (6 bases). Trimming pared 4 bases from V and 1 base from J, leaving 13 bases between. Germline assignment: CDR1 SGHAT and CDR2 FQNNGV. CDR3 length: 16 residues. The CDR3 bases are TGTGCCAGCAGCTCCCACTGGACAGAGAACACCGGGGAGCTGTTTTTT. It codes for CASSSHWTENTGELFF.

This chain joins TRBV3-1 (or the pseudogene TRBV3-2) and TRBJ2-3, with D tentatively TRBD2 (6 bases). The CDR3 is 16 residues long. The germline V gene has CDR1 LGHDT and CDR2 YNNKEL (reference sequence). The V gene lost 2 bases and the J gene lost 4 bases, with 16 bases spanning the gap. The CDR3 here is CASSQPPLCGADTQYF. DNA of the CDR3: TGTGCCAGCAGCCAACCACCCCTTTGCGGGGCAGATACGCAGTATTTT.

The rearrangement uses TRBV5-1 and TRBJ2-5, with D possibly matching TRBD2 (6 bases). Germline V gene lookup returns CDR1 SGHRS and CDR2 YFSETQ. Trimming removed 1 base from V and 2 bases from J, with 12 bases in between. The length of the CDR3 is 15 residues. For the CDR3, the DNA is TGCGCCAGCAGCTTGAGTGCGGGGCCGCAAGAGACCCAGTACTTC. Translation gives CASSLSAGPQETQYF.